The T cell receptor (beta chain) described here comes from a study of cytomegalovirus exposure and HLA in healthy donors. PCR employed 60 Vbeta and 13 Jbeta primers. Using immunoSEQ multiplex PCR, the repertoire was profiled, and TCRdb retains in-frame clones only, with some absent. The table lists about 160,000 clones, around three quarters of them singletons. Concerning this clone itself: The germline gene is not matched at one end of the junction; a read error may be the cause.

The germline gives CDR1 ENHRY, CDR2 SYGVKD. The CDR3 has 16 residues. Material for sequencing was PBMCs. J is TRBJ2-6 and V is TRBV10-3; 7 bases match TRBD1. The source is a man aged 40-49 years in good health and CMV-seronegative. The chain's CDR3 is CATYRGISSGANGLTF. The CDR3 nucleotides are TGTGCCACCTACAGGGGTATATCGTCTGGGGCCAACGGCCTGACTTTC.